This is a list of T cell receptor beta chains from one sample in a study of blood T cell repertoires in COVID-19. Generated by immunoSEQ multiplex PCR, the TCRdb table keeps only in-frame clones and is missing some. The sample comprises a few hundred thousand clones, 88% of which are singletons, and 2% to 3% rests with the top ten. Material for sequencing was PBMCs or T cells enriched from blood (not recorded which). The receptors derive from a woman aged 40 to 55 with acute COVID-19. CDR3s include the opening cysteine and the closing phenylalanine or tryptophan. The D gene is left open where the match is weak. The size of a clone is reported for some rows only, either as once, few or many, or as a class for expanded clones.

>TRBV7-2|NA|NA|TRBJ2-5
CASSPTPGTQYF
TGTGCCAGCAGCCCTACCCCAGGGACCCAGTACTTC
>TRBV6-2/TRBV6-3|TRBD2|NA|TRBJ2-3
CASSGAGVQTDTQYF
TGTGCCAGCAGTGGGGCGGGGGTGCAGACAGATACGCAGTATTTT
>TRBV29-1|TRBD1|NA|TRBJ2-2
CSVRDRVDTGELFF
TGCAGCGTTAGGGACAGGGTGGACACCGGGGAGCTGTTTTTT
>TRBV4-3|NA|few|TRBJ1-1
CASSQVLEGNTEAFF
TGCGCCAGCAGCCAAGTTTTAGAGGGTAACACTGAAGCTTTCTTT
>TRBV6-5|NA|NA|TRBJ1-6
CASSFLDRDNSPLHF
TGTGCCAGCAGTTTCCTCGACCGGGATAATTCACCCCTCCACTTT
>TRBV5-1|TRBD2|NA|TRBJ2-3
CASSLGFLAGVGDTQYF
TGCGCCAGCAGCTTGGGATTCTTAGCGGGAGTTGGGGATACGCAGTATTTT
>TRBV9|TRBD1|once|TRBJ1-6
CASSGTGFSSPLHF
TGTGCCAGCAGCGGGACAGGGTTTAGTTCACCCCTCCACTTT
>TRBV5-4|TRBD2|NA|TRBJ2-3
CASSRAGARSSDTQYF
TGTGCCAGCAGCAGAGCGGGGGCTCGCTCCTCAGATACGCAGTATTTT
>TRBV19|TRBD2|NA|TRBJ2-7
CASSPLAGYEQYF
TGTGCCAGTAGTCCCCTAGCGGGCTACGAGCAGTACTTC
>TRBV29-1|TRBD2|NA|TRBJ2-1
CSVSIVAGGVDEQFF
TGCAGCGTTTCCATCGTCGCGGGAGGAGTCGATGAGCAGTTCTTC
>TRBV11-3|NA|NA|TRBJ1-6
CASSSQGRDSPLHF
TGTGCCAGCAGCTCCCAGGGGCGCGATTCACCCCTCCACTTT
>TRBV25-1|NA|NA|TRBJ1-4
CASSDPRQGDLIEKLFF
TGTGCCAGCAGTGATCCCCGGCAGGGCGATCTAATTGAAAAACTGTTTTTT
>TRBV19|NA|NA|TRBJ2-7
CASSMGTGSGGKQYF
TGTGCCAGTAGTATGGGAACCGGGTCAGGAGGAAAGCAGTACTTC
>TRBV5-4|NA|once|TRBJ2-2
CASSLQARTTGELFF
TGTGCCAGCAGCTTGCAAGCCCGTACGACCGGGGAGCTGTTTTTT
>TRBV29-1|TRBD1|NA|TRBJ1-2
CSALMDRGGYGYTF
TGCAGCGCTTTAATGGACAGGGGAGGTTATGGCTACACCTTC
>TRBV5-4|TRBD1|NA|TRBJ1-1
CASSYHRGNTEAFF
TGTGCCAGCAGCTATCACAGGGGAAACACTGAAGCTTTCTTT
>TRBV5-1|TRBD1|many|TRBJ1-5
CASSQSTGGNQPQHF
TGCGCCAGCAGCCAATCGACAGGGGGGAATCAGCCCCAGCATTTT
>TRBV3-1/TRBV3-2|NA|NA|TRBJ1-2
CASSQALAGNGYTF
TGTGCCAGCAGCCAAGCGCTGGCAGGGAATGGCTACACCTTC
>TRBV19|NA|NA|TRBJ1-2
CASSMEQLFRGYTF
TGTGCCAGTAGTATGGAACAGCTTTTTCGAGGCTACACCTTC
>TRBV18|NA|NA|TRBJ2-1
CASSQGHRGEQFF
TGTGCCAGCTCGCAAGGCCACCGCGGAGAGCAGTTCTTC
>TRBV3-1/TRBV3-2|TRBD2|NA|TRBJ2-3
CASTLAGGSTDTQYF
TGTGCCAGCACCCTGGCGGGGGGATCAACAGATACGCAGTATTTT
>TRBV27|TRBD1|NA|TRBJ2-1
CATGTGIYNEQFF
TGTGCCACCGGGACAGGTATATACAATGAGCAGTTCTTC
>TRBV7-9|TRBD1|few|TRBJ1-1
CASRMGQSEAFF
TGTGCCAGCCGGATGGGACAGTCTGAAGCTTTCTTT
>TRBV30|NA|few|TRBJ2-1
CAWSVINEQFF
TGTGCCTGGAGTGTTATCAATGAGCAGTTCTTC
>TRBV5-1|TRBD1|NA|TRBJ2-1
CASSSLGQGNEQFF
TGCGCCAGCAGCTCCCTCGGACAGGGCAATGAGCAGTTCTTC
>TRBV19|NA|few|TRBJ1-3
CASSMSGMQYSGNTIYF
TGTGCCAGTAGTATGTCAGGGATGCAGTACTCCGGAAACACCATATATTTT
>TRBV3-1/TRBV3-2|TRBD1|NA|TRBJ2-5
CASSQDLGDRGRKKTQYF
TGTGCCAGCAGCCAAGATTTGGGGGACAGGGGGCGCAAAAAGACCCAGTACTTC
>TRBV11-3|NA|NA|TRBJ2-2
CASSRTGELFF
TGTGCCAGCAGCCGGACCGGGGAGCTGTTTTTT
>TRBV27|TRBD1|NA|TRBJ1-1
CASMARQGARAFF
TGTGCCAGCATGGCGCGACAGGGTGCTCGAGCTTTCTTT
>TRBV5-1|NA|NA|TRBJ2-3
CASSRGQYTDTQYF
TGCGCCAGCAGCCGAGGACAGTACACAGATACGCAGTATTTT
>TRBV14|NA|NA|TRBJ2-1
CASSQEGSVNLRASVAEEQFF
TGTGCCAGCAGCCAAGAGGGCTCCGTAAACCTACGGGCTAGCGTAGCTGAGGAGCAGTTCTTC
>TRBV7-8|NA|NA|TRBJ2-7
CASSPGSWYSYEQYF
TGTGCCAGCAGCCCCGGTTCGTGGTACTCCTACGAGCAGTACTTC
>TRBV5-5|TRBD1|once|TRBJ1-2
CASSRRVAGTGDGYTF
TGTGCCAGCAGCCGCAGAGTCGCCGGGACAGGGGATGGCTACACCTTC
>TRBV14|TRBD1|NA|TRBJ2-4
CASSPQGVVNIQYF
TGTGCCAGCAGCCCACAGGGGGTAGTAAACATTCAGTACTTC
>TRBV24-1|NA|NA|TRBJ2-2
CATSDFQLPYTGELFF
TGTGCCACCAGTGATTTCCAACTCCCTTATACCGGGGAGCTGTTTTTT
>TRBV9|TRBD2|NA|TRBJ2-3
CASSGGVWRGGRTDTQYF
TGTGCCAGCAGCGGAGGCGTTTGGCGGGGGGGCCGGACAGATACGCAGTATTTT
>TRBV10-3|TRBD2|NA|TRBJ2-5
CAMMDPREGETQYF
TGTGCCATGATGGACCCAAGGGAGGGGGAGACCCAGTACTTC
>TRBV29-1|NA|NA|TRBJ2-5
CSLTESVETQYF
TGCAGCCTCACGGAGTCAGTGGAGACCCAGTACTTC
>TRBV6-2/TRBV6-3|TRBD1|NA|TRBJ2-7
CASSFPQGAQYF
TGTGCCAGCAGTTTCCCTCAGGGGGCCCAGTACTTC
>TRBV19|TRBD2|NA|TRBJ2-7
CASQGGGSSYEQYF
TGTGCCTCCCAAGGCGGGGGAAGCTCCTACGAGCAGTACTTC